The next 25 T cell receptor beta chains were all read from a single sample in a study of CD8 T cells in ankylosing spondylitis. In TCRdb, the 5' RACE reads were re-called with MiXCR into one record per CDR3 protein. In the table there are 240,000 or so distinct CDR3 sequences, roughly 8.6% of which are singletons. The sequencing sample was made of blood, either unsorted or a sorted T cell fraction (not recorded which). These TCRs come from a male donor with ankylosing spondylitis or in good health (not recorded which).

This clonotype was counted only a few times. V and J are TRBV7-8 and TRBJ2-2, with D unclear. CDR1 is SGHVS and CDR2 is FQNEAQ in the germline V gene. V gave up 3 bases and J gave up 3 bases, with 8 bases separating them. This CDR3 is built from 14 residues. In DNA, the CDR3 is TGTGCCAGCAGCTTCTGGGGTCACACCGGGGAGCTGTTTTTT. Its protein product is CASSFWGHTGELFF.

This sequence joins TRBV30 and TRBJ2-7, with D perhaps matching TRBD1 (6 bases). Germline CDR1 GTSNPN, CDR2 SVGIG (reference sequence). The CDR3 is 15 amino acids. V was pared by 0 bases and J by 5 bases, with 17 bases between. The CDR3 nucleotides read TGTGCCTGGAGTGTAAGTTTCGGACAGCACAACGAGCAGTACTTC. Translated: CAWSVSFGQHNEQYF.

This clonotype was counted many times. J is TRBJ2-1 and V is TRBV10-3; D call uncertain. The CDR3 contains 11 residues. Germline-derived CDR1 and CDR2 are ENHRY and SYGVKD. V was shortened by 8 bases and J by 6 bases, with 8 bases between the two germline ends. CDR3 protein: CAIAWSNEQFF. In DNA form, the CDR3 reads TGTGCCATCGCGTGGAGCAATGAGCAGTTCTTC.

This clonotype was counted between two and nine times. The chain employs TRBV30 and TRBJ2-3; 8 bases map to TRBD2. This CDR3 has 14 residues. V shed 6 bases, J shed 4 bases, and the junction held 9 bases outside the gene matches. Germline V gene data show CDR1 as GTSNPN and CDR2 as SVGIG (reference sequence). The CDR3 reads CACHEGLVPDTQYF. CDR3 in DNA: TGTGCCTGCCATGAGGGACTAGTGCCAGATACGCAGTATTTT.

The V and J genes are TRBV4-2 and TRBJ2-7, with 9 bases fitting TRBD2. Germline-derived CDR1 and CDR2 are LGHNA and YNFKEQ. CDR3 size: 16 residues. V dropped 0 bases and J dropped 4; count of bases not matched to a gene: 7. DNA for the CDR3: TGTGCCAGCAGCCAAGATATAGCGGGAGTCCCGTACGAGCAGTACTTC. It yields the protein CASSQDIAGVPYEQYF.

This clonotype was observed many times. The genes are TRBV20-1 and TRBJ2-1; 8 bases are a match to TRBD2. Germline-derived CDR1 and CDR2 are DFQATT and SNEGSKA (reference sequence). There are 16 residues in the CDR3. The V gene end was trimmed by 5 bases and the J gene end by 0 bases; junction bases not matched to a gene: 9. The CDR3 protein is CSAPGGGGSSYNEQFF. Here the CDR3 DNA reads TGCAGTGCTCCCGGGGGGGGTGGAAGCTCCTACAATGAGCAGTTCTTC.

This clonotype was counted at least ten times. The chain is built from TRBV12-3 or TRBV12-4 and TRBJ2-7, with D perhaps TRBD2 (5 bases). Trimming cost V 3 bases and J 1 base, with 10 bases left between them. The CDR3 extends over 14 amino acids. The CDR3 is CASSFLRGSYEQYF. In nucleotides, the CDR3 is TGTGCCAGCAGTTTTCTCCGGGGTTCCTACGAGCAGTACTTC.

This clonotype was counted many times. This rearrangement joins TRBV27 to TRBJ2-3; D is perhaps TRBD2 (6 bases). The V end lost 6 bases, the J end lost 3 bases, and 19 bases lay between the germline ends. The CDR3 has 16 amino acids. Germline V gives CDR1 MNHEY, CDR2 SMNVEV (reference sequence). The CDR3 DNA is TGTGCCAGCAGCCCTTGGGAGGCATCGGGGACAGATACGCAGTATTTT. Its protein is CASSPWEASGTDTQYF.

The CDR3 coding sequence is TGTGCCAGCAGCTCAACAGCGTCCTATGGCTACACCTTC. Amino acids: CASSSTASYGYTF. The chain employs TRBV11-2 and TRBJ1-2, with unresolved D. Germline CDR1 reads SGHAT; CDR2 reads FQNNGV. The V end was cut by 4 bases, the J end by 4 bases, with 10 bases between. The CDR3 contains 13 residues. The full variable domain, completed using reference TRBV11-2 and TRBJ1-2, is EAGVAQSPRYKIIEKRQSVAFWCNPISGHATLYWYQQILGQGPKLLIQFQNNGVVDDSQLPKDRFSAERLKGVDSTLKIQPAKLEDSAVYLCASSSTASYGYTFGSGTRLTVV.

The chain is built from TRBV7-9 and TRBJ2-3; no clear D gene. V gave up 8 bases and J gave up 6 bases, with 18 bases separating them. This CDR3 region has 14 residues. Germline CDR1 and CDR2: SEHNR and FQNEAQ (reference sequence). CDR3 DNA: TGTGCCAGCCCGGCGGACGGGTCCGGGGATACGCAGTATTTT. It codes for CASPADGSGDTQYF. Variable domain in full (rest from reference TRBV7-9 and TRBJ2-3): DTGVSQNPRHKITKRGQNVTFRCDPISEHNRLYWYRQTLGQGPEFLTYFQNEAQLEKSRLLSDRFSAERPKGSFSTLEIQRTEQGDSAMYLCASPADGSGDTQYFGPGTRLTVL.

There are a few counts of this clonotype. This chain connects TRBV11-2 to TRBJ2-1, with a possible D match to TRBD2 (5 bases). Trimming took 6 bases from V and 6 from J, leaving 21 bases between them. CDR1 and CDR2 from the germline V gene are SGHAT and FQNNGV. The length of the CDR3 is 16 residues. In DNA form, the CDR3 reads TGTGCCAGCAGAACGGGGTGGCGGGCGGATAGCAATGAGCAGTTCTTC. It yields the protein CASRTGWRADSNEQFF.

V is TRBV7-3 and J is TRBJ2-3; D is undetermined. CDR1 and CDR2 (germline): SGHTA, FQGTGA. V lost 1 base to trimming and J lost 4 bases, with 12 bases between them. The CDR3 length is 15 residues. The CDR3 loop reads CASSLIGGMADTQYF. The CDR3, as DNA: TGTGCCAGCAGCTTAATAGGTGGGATGGCAGATACGCAGTATTTT.

This clonotype was detected a few times. The chain carries TRBV20-1 and TRBJ2-1, with a weak D call TRBD1 (5 bases). The CDR3 covers 16 residues. V was cut by 1 base and J by 5 bases, with 18 bases left in between. The germline V gene has CDR1 DFQATT and CDR2 SNEGSKA (reference sequence). The CDR3 reads CSARGLSAGKNNEQFF. CDR3 DNA sequence: TGCAGTGCTAGAGGATTGAGCGCAGGGAAGAACAATGAGCAGTTCTTC.

In this sample, this clonotype turned up many times. The V and J genes are TRBV5-5 and TRBJ1-1; D uncertain. Trimming took 5 bases from V and 7 from J, leaving 18 bases between them. CDR1 SGHKS and CDR2 YYEKEE come from the germline V gene (reference sequence). The CDR3 loop spans 14 amino acids. In DNA form, the CDR3 reads TGTGCCAGCAGGGGCACCTCCCTATCGGGTGAAGCTTTCTTT. This translates into CASRGTSLSGEAFF.

The chain links TRBV5-1 to TRBJ1-3; D is undetermined. Trimming took off 0 bases at V and 3 bases at J, with 7 bases between the two ends. Per the germline V gene, CDR1 is SGHRS and CDR2 is YFSETQ. The CDR3 extends over 14 amino acids. CDR3 nucleotide sequence: TGCGCCAGCAGCTTGGAAGATCTTGGAAACACCATATATTTT. This gives the protein CASSLEDLGNTIYF.

This clonotype came up many times. The J gene is TRBJ1-3, the V gene TRBV12-3 or TRBV12-4; D uncertain. The CDR3 consists of 14 residues. Trimming cost V 3 bases and J 0 bases, with 6 bases left between them. The CDR3 sequence: CASSFISSGNTIYF. The CDR3 nucleotides read TGTGCCAGCAGTTTCATCAGCTCTGGAAACACCATATATTTT.

This clonotype was counted ten times or more. V is TRBV2 and J is TRBJ2-1; 7 bases are a match to TRBD1. The germline gives CDR1 SNHLY, CDR2 FYNNEI. V shed 0 bases, J shed 8 bases, and the junction held 4 bases outside the gene matches. The CDR3 is 14 residues long. The CDR3 protein is CASSEADRRDEQFF. CDR3 coding DNA: TGTGCCAGCAGTGAAGCGGACAGGCGGGATGAGCAGTTCTTC.

The J gene is TRBJ2-7, the V gene TRBV12-3 or TRBV12-4; the D call may be TRBD1 or TRBD2 (5 bases each). The CDR3 extends over 14 amino acids. The V end was cut by 6 bases, the J end by 6 bases, with 18 bases between. CDR3 loop: CASRQTGRLGEQYF. Written as DNA, the CDR3 is TGTGCCAGCAGGCAAACGGGACGCCTGGGCGAGCAGTACTTC.

In this sample, this clonotype turned up many times. The chain combines TRBV30 with TRBJ2-5; D not certain. The length of the CDR3 is 14 residues. Germline CDR1 and CDR2: GTSNPN and SVGIG (reference sequence). Between the trimmed V and J ends, which lost 1 base and 3 bases, there was a span of 12 bases. The CDR3 loop reads CAWSDFMGEETQYF. The DNA for the CDR3 is TGTGCCTGGAGTGATTTCATGGGTGAAGAGACCCAGTACTTC.

V gene TRBV5-6 combines with J gene TRBJ2-3, with TRBD1 identical over 7 bases. Looked up from germline, CDR1 is SGHDT and CDR2 is YYEEEE. CDR3 length equals 12 residues. V was pared by 4 bases and J by 9 bases, with 5 bases of the junction left unmatched. This CDR3 is CASSPGTATQYF. The CDR3 DNA is TGTGCCAGCAGCCCCGGGACAGCAACGCAGTATTTT.

This clonotype was detected ten times or more. The chain has TRBV27 and TRBJ1-2, with no clear D. Germline CDR1 MNHEY, CDR2 SMNVEV (reference sequence). The V end lost 3 bases, the J end lost 4 bases, and 9 bases lay between the germline ends. The CDR3 length is 13 residues. The DNA of the CDR3 is TGTGCCAGCAGTTTCGGACGGAGCTATGGCTACACCTTC. This codes for CASSFGRSYGYTF.

This rearrangement joins TRBV5-1 to TRBJ2-3; a weak D match, TRBD1 (6 bases). CDR1 is SGHRS, CDR2 YFSETQ, per germline. The V end lost 2 bases, the J end lost 5 bases, and 12 bases lay between the germline ends. The CDR3 totals 14 residues. Here the CDR3 DNA reads TGCGCCAGCAGCTTCAGTCAGGGGAGAGATACGCAGTATTTT. Translation gives CASSFSQGRDTQYF.

In this sample, this clonotype turned up a few times. The CDR3 region has the DNA TGTGCCAGCAGCTTAGCGAGCGGGAACTCCTACAATGAGCAGTTCTTC. Its protein is CASSLASGNSYNEQFF. V is TRBV7-2 and J is TRBJ2-1, with TRBD2 matching over 7 bases. Germline loops: CDR1 SGHTA, CDR2 FQGNSA. Unmatched junction bases numbered 2, after V lost 0 bases and J lost 0 bases. The CDR3 loop spans 16 amino acids.

Ten or more counts support this clonotype. The chain employs TRBV12-3 or TRBV12-4 and TRBJ1-2; TRBD1 might be the D (5 bases). This CDR3 is 13 amino acids long. V was cut by 2 bases and J by 4 bases, with 8 bases left in between. The CDR3, as DNA: TGTGCCAGCAGTTTAATGACAGCCTATGGCTACACCTTC. Amino acids: CASSLMTAYGYTF.

This clonotype has ten or more counts. The chain uses TRBV6-6 and TRBJ1-2; D is ambiguous. The germline V and J ends were trimmed by 7 bases and 5 bases, with 11 bases remaining between them. Germline values: CDR1 MNHNY, CDR2 SVGAGI (reference sequence). The CDR3 spans 12 residues. CDR3 DNA: TGTGCCAGCAAGGAGGGCAATTATGGCTACACCTTC. This codes for CASKEGNYGYTF.